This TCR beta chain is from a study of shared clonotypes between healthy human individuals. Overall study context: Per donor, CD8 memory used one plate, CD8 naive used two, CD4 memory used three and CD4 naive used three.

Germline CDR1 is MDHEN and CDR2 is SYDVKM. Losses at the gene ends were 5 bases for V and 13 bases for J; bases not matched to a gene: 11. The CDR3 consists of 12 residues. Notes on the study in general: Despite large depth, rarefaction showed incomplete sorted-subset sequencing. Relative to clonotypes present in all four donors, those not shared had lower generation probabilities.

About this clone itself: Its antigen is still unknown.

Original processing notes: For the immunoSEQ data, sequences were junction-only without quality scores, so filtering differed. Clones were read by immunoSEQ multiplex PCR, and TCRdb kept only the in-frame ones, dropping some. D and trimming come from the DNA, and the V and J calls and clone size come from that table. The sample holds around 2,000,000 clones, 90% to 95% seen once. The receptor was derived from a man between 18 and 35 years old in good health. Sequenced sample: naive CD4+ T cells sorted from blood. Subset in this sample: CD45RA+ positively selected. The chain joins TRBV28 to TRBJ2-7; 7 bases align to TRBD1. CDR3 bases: TGTGCCAGCAGTGTCCCGTCCCGGGACAGTTACTTC. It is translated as CASSVPSRDSYF.